A single sample is the source of the 23 T cell receptor beta chains below, sequenced in a study of blood T cell repertoires in COVID-19. Profiled with immunoSEQ multiplex PCR; TCRdb holds only in-frame clones, not every one. This sample yields under 200,000 clones, of which approximately 79% are seen a single time; 4% to 6.5% belongs to the top ten. The specimen sequenced was PBMCs or T cells enriched from blood (not recorded which). The receptor source for this set is a woman aged 60-70 years with acute COVID-19.

V usage is TRBV6-6 and J usage is TRBJ1-1, with no clear D. There are 14 residues in the CDR3. Between the trimmed V and J ends, which lost 6 bases and 1 base, there was a span of 12 bases. Germline CDR1 MNHNY, CDR2 SVGAGI (reference sequence). CDR3 region: CASRDGRGNTEAFF. The CDR3 DNA follows: TGTGCCAGCAGGGACGGCCGGGGGAACACTGAAGCTTTCTTT.

This sequence joins TRBV5-1 and TRBJ2-1; TRBD2 matches at 7 bases. With 0 bases clipped from V and 1 base from J, the junction kept 10 bases outside the gene matches. This CDR3 is built from 18 residues. Germline V CDR1 and CDR2: SGHRS, YFSETQ. CDR3 sequence reads: CASSLASGVTLSYNEQFF. The CDR3 nucleotides read TGCGCCAGCAGCTTGGCCAGCGGGGTAACTTTATCCTACAATGAGCAGTTCTTC.

The chain links TRBV7-2 to TRBJ2-7; D might be TRBD2 (5 bases). Deletions cut 4 bases from V and 3 bases from J, with 13 bases between. Per the germline V gene, CDR1 is SGHTA and CDR2 is FQGNSA. CDR3 size: 14 residues. In DNA form, the CDR3 reads TGTGCCAGCAGCTATGGACTTGTGGGCTACGAGCAGTACTTC. This sequence encodes CASSYGLVGYEQYF.

The gene calls are TRBV9 and TRBJ2-3; D possibly corresponds to TRBD1 (5 bases). CDR3 size: 15 residues. The germline V and J ends were trimmed by 1 base and 0 bases, with 9 bases remaining between them. From germline, CDR1 is SGDLS and CDR2 YYNGEE. CDR3 amino acids: CASSVQGTSTDTQYF. CDR3 in DNA: TGTGCCAGCAGCGTACAGGGCACTAGCACAGATACGCAGTATTTT.

V usage is TRBV30 and J usage is TRBJ1-2; D gene uncertain. The CDR3 loop spans 14 amino acids. Deletions cut 3 bases from V and 4 bases from J, with 15 bases between. Germline lookup yields CDR1 GTSNPN and CDR2 SVGIG (reference sequence). The CDR3: CAWSIGEGSYGYTF. CDR3 nucleotides: TGTGCCTGGAGCATCGGGGAAGGGAGCTATGGCTACACCTTC.

The chain carries TRBV27 and TRBJ2-3, with TRBD1 matching over 8 bases. The V segment lost 3 bases and the J segment 0 bases; nucleotides outside the gene matches: 2. This CDR3 is built from 15 residues. Germline values: CDR1 MNHEY, CDR2 SMNVEV (reference sequence). CDR3 protein: CASSLGQASTDTQYF. CDR3 in DNA: TGTGCCAGCAGTTTGGGACAGGCTAGCACAGATACGCAGTATTTT.

The genes are TRBV7-2 and TRBJ1-1; D remains unclear. The CDR3 sequence is 13 residues long. Germline CDR1 reads SGHTA; CDR2 reads FQGNSA. The germline V and J ends were trimmed by 5 bases and 1 base, with 8 bases remaining between them. CDR3 sequence reads: CASSPRGNTEAFF. CDR3 nucleotides: TGTGCCAGCAGCCCACGAGGGAACACTGAAGCTTTCTTT.

The chain carries TRBV6-5 and TRBJ2-1, with D possibly matching TRBD2 (5 bases). The germline V and J ends were trimmed by 7 bases and 9 bases, with 16 bases remaining between them. The germline V gene has CDR1 MNHEY and CDR2 SVGAGI. This CDR3 has 13 residues. The CDR3 region is CASNLEGISEQFF. CDR3 DNA: TGTGCCAGCAACCTCGAGGGAATCAGTGAGCAGTTCTTC.

This clone was recorded a few times. The rearrangement links TRBV10-2 to TRBJ2-7; 10 nucleotides agree with TRBD2. The CDR3 runs to 14 residues. Germline V gene sequence: CDR1 WSHSY, CDR2 SAAADI. V was clipped by 2 bases and J by 3 bases; unmatched bases: 1. The CDR3, as DNA: TGCGCCAGCAGTGAGGGACTAGCGGTCTACGAGCAGTACTTC. It specifies CASSEGLAVYEQYF.

This clone was found once. V is TRBV9 and J is TRBJ2-3; maybe TRBD2 (5 bases). Germline assignment: CDR1 SGDLS and CDR2 YYNGEE. V shed 3 bases and J shed 6 bases, with 23 bases lying between them. The CDR3 totals 17 residues. Here the CDR3 reads CASSETLGTSFLDTQYF. DNA of the CDR3: TGTGCCAGCAGCGAGACGCTGGGAACTAGTTTTTTGGATACGCAGTATTTT.

This clone was seen a handful of times. The chain recombines TRBV7-8 with TRBJ2-5; tentative D call: TRBD2 (5 bases). This CDR3 comprises 17 residues. V was cut by 6 bases and J by 5 bases, with 25 bases left in between. CDR1 is SGHVS and CDR2 is FQNEAQ in the germline V gene. CDR3 protein: CASSYLVYGRRGETQYF. CDR3 nucleotides: TGTGCCAGCAGTTATTTAGTCTACGGACGGCGAGGGGAGACCCAGTACTTC.

This clone occurred a few times. The V gene is TRBV29-1, the J gene TRBJ1-2; maybe TRBD1 (6 bases). The CDR3 contains 12 residues. Trimming pared 7 bases from V and 4 bases from J, leaving 13 bases between. Germline assignment: CDR1 SQVTM and CDR2 ANQGSEA. The CDR3 DNA reads as TGCAGCGCAAAACAGGGCACCTATGGCTACACCTTC. This encodes CSAKQGTYGYTF.

The J gene is TRBJ1-2, the V gene TRBV7-2; 10 bases fit TRBD1. V lost 5 bases to trimming and J lost 8 bases; unmatched junction nucleotides: 8. The CDR3 loop spans 14 amino acids. Germline CDR1 and CDR2: SGHTA and FQGNSA. DNA of the CDR3: TGTGCCAGCAGCACCGGACAGGGGGGCCGCGGCTACACCTTC. It yields the protein CASSTGQGGRGYTF.

This rearrangement joins TRBV9 to TRBJ1-3, with 10 positions matching TRBD1. Germline V gene data show CDR1 as SGDLS and CDR2 as YYNGEE. The CDR3 runs 15 residues. With V trimmed by 3 bases and J by 2 bases, 2 bases remained unmatched. CDR3 sequence: CASSGQGAPGNTIYF. CDR3 nucleotides: TGTGCCAGCAGCGGACAGGGGGCGCCTGGAAACACCATATATTTT.

This chain connects TRBV19 to TRBJ2-1, with 15 bases lining up with TRBD2. V was clipped by 7 bases and J by 5 bases; unmatched bases: 3. The CDR3 consists of 15 residues. CDR1 is LNHDA and CDR2 is SQIVND in the germline V gene (reference sequence). CDR3 protein: CASMGTSGGHNEQFF. CDR3 sequence (DNA): TGTGCCAGTATGGGGACTAGCGGGGGGCACAATGAGCAGTTCTTC.

The V and J genes are TRBV4-3 and TRBJ2-7, with 8 nucleotides matching TRBD2. The germline CDR1 and CDR2 sequences are LGHNA and YSLEER. The CDR3 extends over 18 amino acids. The CDR3 sequence: CPPRPRGGSGKFSYEQYF. The DNA for the CDR3 is TGCCCCCCCCGCCCCCGGGGGGGTAGCGGCAAGTTCTCCTACGAGCAGTACTTC.

This chain joins TRBV10-1 and TRBJ1-4; 9 nucleotides align to TRBD1. Germline V gene data show CDR1 as WNHNN and CDR2 as SYGVQD (reference sequence). CDR3 length equals 14 residues. Losses at the gene ends were 6 bases for V and 2 bases for J; bases not matched to a gene: 1. The CDR3 nucleotides read TGCGCCAGCAGGGACAGGGGTACTAATGAAAAACTGTTTTTT. This sequence encodes CASRDRGTNEKLFF.

The rearrangement uses TRBV4-1 and TRBJ2-3; D is perhaps TRBD2 (7 bases). CDR3 length: 14 residues. Looked up from germline, CDR1 is MGHRA and CDR2 is YSYEKL. Trimming stripped 7 bases from V and 4 bases from J, with 15 bases between. CDR3 protein: CASTSGGPADTQYF. The CDR3 DNA follows: TGCGCCAGCACGTCCGGGGGGCCGGCAGATACGCAGTATTTT.

The chain employs TRBV10-3 and TRBJ2-1; the D gene is possibly TRBD1 (5 bases). Trimming pared 2 bases from V and 8 bases from J, leaving 13 bases between. The CDR3 spans 14 residues. CDR1 and CDR2 from the germline V gene are ENHRY and SYGVKD. The CDR3 is CAISEQGPRDEQFF. In DNA, the CDR3 is TGTGCCATCAGTGAGCAGGGCCCCCGGGATGAGCAGTTCTTC.

The V and J genes are TRBV6-2 or TRBV6-3 and TRBJ1-5; TRBD1 matches 10 bases. J was trimmed by 7 bases and V by 1 base; bases with no gene match: 16. Germline loops: CDR1 MNHEY, CDR2 SVGEGT. The CDR3 totals 19 residues. The CDR3 DNA reads as TGTGCCAGCAGTTACTTGGTGGGACAGGGGCTAAGGAGGGACCAGCCCCAGCATTTT. It yields the protein CASSYLVGQGLRRDQPQHF.

The gene calls are TRBV5-6 and TRBJ1-1, with D possibly TRBD1 on 6 matching bases. Germline values: CDR1 SGHDT, CDR2 YYEEEE. This CDR3 is built from 11 residues. V lost 6 bases to trimming and J lost 8 bases, with 11 bases between them. The CDR3 DNA follows: TGTGCCAGCATAGGACAGACCGAAGCTTTCTTT. It codes for CASIGQTEAFF.

The genes are TRBV29-1 and TRBJ2-1; 10 bases are a match to TRBD2. The V segment lost 1 base and the J segment 8 bases; nucleotides outside the gene matches: 5. Per the germline V gene, CDR1 is SQVTM and CDR2 is ANQGSEA. The length of the CDR3 is 14 residues. This CDR3 reads CSVEVASGGYEQFF. The CDR3 DNA is TGCAGCGTTGAAGTGGCTAGCGGGGGCTATGAGCAGTTCTTC.

This clone was observed a few times. This chain links TRBV7-9 with TRBJ2-4, with TRBD1 as a possible D gene (6 bases). V shed 5 bases and J shed 15 bases, with 20 bases lying between them. From germline, CDR1 is SEHNR and CDR2 FQNEAQ (reference sequence). The CDR3 is made up of 13 amino acids. As DNA, the CDR3 is TGTGCCAGCAGCGCCTCCGGGACACCCCTCGGGTACTTC. This encodes CASSASGTPLGYF.